These T cell receptor beta chains were read from a single sample in a study of cytomegalovirus exposure and HLA in healthy donors. Some clones are missing from TCRdb's copy, which holds only in-frame ones; the method was immunoSEQ multiplex PCR. The sample records approximately 140,000 clones, roughly three fifths being singletons. The sample comprised PBMCs. The receptors originated from a male donor in good health and CMV-seronegative. The CDR3 runs from the conserved cysteine through the conserved F or W. Each record gives: J gene, V gene, clone size, CDR3 protein. The size of a clone is reported for some rows only, either as once, few or many, or as a class for expanded clones.

J: TRBJ1-1
V: TRBV4-1
size: -
CDR3: CASSQDQGTEAFF

J: TRBJ2-7
V: TRBV14
size: -
CDR3: CASSQVGRDNQYF

J: TRBJ1-4
V: TRBV2
size: few
CDR3: CASTGRGQETGNEKLFF

J: TRBJ2-7
V: TRBV11-3
size: -
CDR3: CASSYNRGTVNYEQYF

J: TRBJ2-3
V: TRBV9
size: few
CDR3: CASSGEPGQGTDTQYF

J: TRBJ1-6
V: TRBV5-5
size: -
CDR3: CASSLEGASGGSLHF

J: TRBJ2-3
V: TRBV5-4
size: -
CDR3: CASSLGGRTDTQYF

J: TRBJ1-1
V: TRBV5-1
size: -
CDR3: CASSLGQGSLNTEAFF

J: TRBJ2-1
V: TRBV7-2
size: -
CDR3: CASSLARLAVAYNEQFF

J: TRBJ1-5
V: TRBV4-1
size: -
CDR3: CASSQDIISGTGEKPQHF

J: TRBJ1-6
V: TRBV7-6
size: -
CDR3: CASSLSGYGSSPLHF

J: TRBJ1-4
V: TRBV18
size: -
CDR3: CASSPRGTGVEKLFF

J: TRBJ1-6
V: TRBV15
size: -
CDR3: CATSRDPGASPLHF

J: TRBJ2-1
V: TRBV27
size: -
CDR3: CASSLATGPNEQFF

J: TRBJ1-1
V: TRBV6-1
size: -
CDR3: CASSAQGLGTEAFF

J: TRBJ1-1
V: TRBV5-1
size: -
CDR3: CASTNAGEGTEAFF

J: TRBJ2-7
V: TRBV7-2
size: -
CDR3: CASSFSIGGRYEQYF

J: TRBJ1-1
V: TRBV4-1
size: few
CDR3: CASSQSPRLRNTEAFF